These T cell receptor beta chains were read from a single sample in a study of cytomegalovirus exposure and HLA in healthy donors. The data were produced by immunoSEQ multiplex PCR, yet TCRdb's version contains in-frame clones alone and is incomplete. The sample yields under 200,000 clones, approximately 75% seen once. Sequencing was carried out using PBMCs. All receptors derive from a woman in her late teens or twenties in good health and CMV-seronegative. Each CDR3 is given with its conserved first and last residue.

J gene | V gene | CDR3 length | CDR3 protein
TRBJ2-1 | TRBV6-1 | 15 | CAISEDRSSYNEQFF
TRBJ1-1 | TRBV7-9 | 15 | CASIDFLRGGTEAFF
TRBJ2-3 | TRBV28 | 16 | CASSLSGQGGTDTQYF
TRBJ2-7 | TRBV2 | 15 | CASSPRQGRGDEQYF
TRBJ1-5 | TRBV19 | 14 | CASSMGGINQPQHF
TRBJ2-1 | TRBV18 | 13 | CASSPPGADEQFF
TRBJ1-1 | TRBV5-8 | 13 | CASNAGGYTEAFF
TRBJ2-7 | TRBV6-4 | 15 | CASSDSPTRSYEQYF
TRBJ1-1 | TRBV29-1 | 16 | CSVPGGGSSLNTEAFF
TRBJ2-1 | TRBV4-1 | 16 | CASSQATSGRYNEQFF
TRBJ1-2 | TRBV5-8 | 14 | CASSRTGPDYGYTF
TRBJ2-2 | TRBV10-1 | 16 | CASSVGLAGNTGELFF
TRBJ2-3 | TRBV7-9 | 17 | CASSFPIAGGRTDTQYF
TRBJ1-2 | TRBV9 | 16 | CASSAGNRDRGQGYTF
TRBJ2-2 | TRBV13 | 12 | CASSPKTGELFF
TRBJ2-1 | TRBV30 | 12 | CAWSVAGDEQFF
TRBJ1-6 | TRBV18 | 15 | CASSPRDRGNSPLHF
TRBJ2-3 | TRBV6-5 | 15 | CASSYSGSLYDTQYF
TRBJ1-1 | TRBV21-1 | 21 | CASSKPNPTGSGQGPLTEAFF
TRBJ1-5 | TRBV7-8 | 16 | CASSLEARTGNQPQHF
TRBJ2-7 | TRBV6-7 | 22 | CASSYSWVLATGHVPRIYEQYF
TRBJ1-1 | TRBV2 | 14 | CASFRRAVNTEAFF
TRBJ2-6 | TRBV6-1 | 15 | CASSPGLVGANVLTF